Included here is one T cell receptor (beta chain) sequence, with context. TCRdb keeps only in-frame clones here, not all; method: immunoSEQ multiplex PCR. The repertoire has 50,000 to 55,000 clones, approximately 86% of them found once; the top ten carry roughly 5.3%. This sample is part of a study of technical replicates of blood from several donors. This CDR3 has 15 residues. The V and J ends lost 2 bases and 4 bases respectively, with 14 bases between them. Germline-derived CDR1 and CDR2 are SGHTA and FQGTGA. The sequence was obtained from a human donor in good health. Some clones in this sample may be carry-over from other donors' samples. The chain is built from TRBV7-3 and TRBJ2-5, with D possibly TRBD2 on 7 matching bases. The sequencing sample was made of PBMCs. In DNA form, the CDR3 reads TGTGCCAGCAGCTTAGGGTCAGGGGAGGGAGAGACCCAGTACTTC. Encoded protein: CASSLGSGEGETQYF.